Sequencing of this TCR beta chain was carried out in a study of a mutant IDH1 vaccine in newly diagnosed glioma. Looking at the study overall: The study started vaccination 4-6 weeks after radiotherapy alone, or with temozolomide cycles. Treated patients showed a male proportion of approximately 62%, a female proportion of roughly 40%, and a mean age of 40.4 years.

Remarks on this clone: The antigen remains undetermined.

Libraries were prepared by immunoSEQ multiplex PCR; TCRdb keeps only in-frame clonotypes and omits some of them. Among roughly 52,000 clones, approximately 80% were seen once, and the ten largest hold 12%. Time point noted: week 35, safety follow-up. One vaccine dose held 300 ug of mutant IDH1 20-mer peptide and came with topical imiquimod. The CDR3 is 15 amino acids. The V segment lost 2 bases and the J segment 3 bases; nucleotides outside the gene matches: 5. The germline V gene has CDR1 SGHRS and CDR2 YFSETQ. The chain joins TRBV5-1 to TRBJ2-3; TRBD2 matches 8 bases. This specimen was PBMCs, taken from a glioma patient whose treatment included an IDH1 peptide vaccine. This TCR was recovered from a middle-aged man with glioma. The CDR3 sequence: CASSLAGEKTDTQYF. The CDR3 DNA follows: TGCGCCAGCAGCTTAGCGGGAGAAAAGACAGATACGCAGTATTTT. Based on the CDR3 plus reference TRBV5-1 and TRBJ2-3, the full variable domain is KAGVTQTPRYLIKTRGQQVTLSCSPISGHRSVSWYQQTPGQGLQFLFEYFSETQRNKGNFPGRFSGRQFSNSRSEMNVSTLELGDSALYLCASSLAGEKTDTQYFGPGTRLTVL.